This TCR beta chain was recorded in a study of blood T cells in healthy people across ages (dated by TCRdb to 2015 to 2017). In terms of the full investigation: Template switching captured roughly one uniquely barcoded TCR beta cDNA molecule per two T cells in model experiments. The study measured age-related changes in TCR beta repertoire diversity using deep sequencing normalized with unique cDNA molecular identifiers. Two additional independent replicas of 1 million unique cDNA reads from the same blood draw were analyzed for two donors (one aged 18 to 29 and one aged 80 or older). To avoid experimental bias, donors of different ages were randomly spread across the sequencing lanes. The donors were split into four age groups: young (average about 15 years), middle-aged (over 35), aged (around 67) and long-lived (approximately 80). Here is what the overall study found, with its caveats: Observed TCR beta diversity per million T cells fell roughly linearly with age, and a significant reduction was already apparent by age roughly 40. Conclusive comparison of naive and antigen-experienced compartments was prevented by the profiling of bulk unsorted PBMCs. The long-lived group showed more naive CD4+ T cells, fewer expanded clones and increased TCR diversity than the aged group, suggesting age selection. Observed TCR beta diversity correlated strongly with the percentage of naive T cells measured by flow cytometry. Because donor CMV infection status was unknown, age-related changes in expanded clonotypes were potentially confounded. Estimates of total diversity based on one million sequenced T cells were regarded as lower bounds and as underestimates.

This clonotype has only one observation. Its binding antigen is unknown. The junction does not match germline at one end; this may be a read error. Library generation was performed with 5' RACE. The sample was run on an Illumina HiSeq 2500. A second PCR of 7 to 11 cycles was run with a J-beta primer mix and a sample-barcoded 5' primer. A template-switch 5' adaptor carrying 12 random nucleotides introduced a unique molecular identifier onto each TCR beta cDNA molecule. Each sample yielded at least 3 million CDR3-containing paired-end reads. First-strand cDNA was synthesized from all RNA with the Mint cDNA synthesis kit, primed by a TRBC-specific oligonucleotide. Following uracil-DNA glycosylase treatment, all cDNA underwent a first 18-cycle PCR with the universal primers M1SS and BC2_uni_R. The study's own analysis went as follows. Normalization of each sample was performed by random selection of 1 million high-quality reads, each carrying a distinct molecular identifier. Instead of being binned into consensus sequences, reads with shared molecular identifiers were discarded. MiTCR, with a Q25 quality threshold and the strictest error-elimination algorithm, was used for CDR3 identification, clonotype clustering and error correction. Lower-bound total TCR beta diversity was estimated with a nonparametric unseen species model using Euler transformation. TCRdb cleaned the public reads at Q25 with fastp, built clones with MiXCR and kept in-frame beta chains. Each CDR3 protein gets just one entry, which takes the most common genes and DNA from the rows behind it. These V and J calls rely on TCRdb rather than the paper's analysis. This sample has more than 800,000 distinct CDR3 sequences in its table, and about 28% of those were observed once. The ten largest clones capture 15% to 20% of the sample.

Donors were around 37 systemically healthy Caucasian individuals from Russia aged about 6 to 100 years. Each donor gave about 9.8 milliliters of peripheral blood, drawn into EDTA-treated Vacutainer tubes. Ficoll-Paque density-gradient centrifugation was used to isolate PBMCs, with at least 6.5 million per sample. Total RNA, at least 6 micrograms per sample, was extracted from PBMCs with Trizol reagent. For every donor, flow cytometry on a PBMC aliquot measured the percentage of naive CD45RAhigh/CD27high T cells. The CDR3 starts with the cysteine, ends with the phenylalanine, and has 15 residues. Only the CDR3 part of the read is kept: 45 bases, read in frame from the first base. The germline V gene (reference sequence) provides CDR1 DFQATT and CDR2 SNEGSKA.

The V and J genes are TRBV20-1 and TRBJ1-5, with an unclear D gene assignment. Sequenced input: blood. The sequence was collected from a woman of 80 years or more in good health. The DNA reads as follows: TGCAGTGCTAGTAAATACCGGGTCCCAAATCAGCCCCTGCATTTT. This translates into CSASKYRVPNQPLHF.